The rows below give T cell receptor beta chains drawn from one sample of a study of T cell responses to AZD1222 COVID-19 vaccine. Only in-frame clones appear in the TCRdb table, and some are missing; sequencing was by immunoSEQ multiplex PCR. The data contain 150,000 to 200,000 clones, around 94% of them seen just once; the ten biggest clones take up less than 11%. Sample: peripheral blood, taken on day 0 of AZD1222 vaccination. These TCRs come from an adult in good health. Each CDR3 is given with its conserved first and last residue. A D gene is named only where the DNA matches it firmly. Rows give clone size only sometimes, using once, few, many, or a class for an expanded clone.

d_call: .
clone_size: .
j_call: TRBJ1-5
v_call: TRBV19
cdr3_nt: TGTGCCACCTGGGACCTAGGCAATCAGCCCCAGCATTTT
cdr3_aa: CATWDLGNQPQHF

d_call: TRBD1
clone_size: .
j_call: TRBJ1-1
v_call: TRBV30
cdr3_nt: TGTGCCTCCGGGACAGGGGCTGGGAAAGCTTTCTTT
cdr3_aa: CASGTGAGKAFF

d_call: .
clone_size: .
j_call: TRBJ1-4
v_call: TRBV5-5
cdr3_nt: TGTGCCAGCAGCAGACAGCCGACAACTAATGAAAAACTGTTTTTT
cdr3_aa: CASSRQPTTNEKLFF

d_call: .
clone_size: .
j_call: TRBJ1-2
v_call: TRBV6-1
cdr3_nt: TGTGCCAGCAGTGAATCAACCAGTTCATATGGCTACACCTTC
cdr3_aa: CASSESTSSYGYTF

d_call: .
clone_size: once
j_call: TRBJ2-7
v_call: TRBV12-3/TRBV12-4
cdr3_nt: TGTGCCAGCAGTTTTGGGTTCGAGCAGTACTTC
cdr3_aa: CASSFGFEQYF

d_call: TRBD1
clone_size: .
j_call: TRBJ1-2
v_call: TRBV13
cdr3_nt: TGTGCCAGCAGCCCTGAGGACAGGGACCAAGTTAACTATGGCTACACCTTC
cdr3_aa: CASSPEDRDQVNYGYTF

d_call: .
clone_size: .
j_call: TRBJ1-2
v_call: TRBV10-3
cdr3_nt: TGTGCCATCAGGACAGACAACTATGGCTACACCTTC
cdr3_aa: CAIRTDNYGYTF

d_call: .
clone_size: .
j_call: TRBJ1-1
v_call: TRBV27
cdr3_nt: TGTGCCAGCAGTCTAGCCACAGGGTACGAGGCTTTCTTT
cdr3_aa: CASSLATGYEAFF

d_call: .
clone_size: .
j_call: TRBJ1-3
v_call: TRBV6-5
cdr3_nt: TGTGCCAGCAGTTACGGGCAGGGAAACACCATATATTTT
cdr3_aa: CASSYGQGNTIYF

d_call: .
clone_size: medium-sized
j_call: TRBJ1-1
v_call: TRBV4-1
cdr3_nt: TGCGCCAGCAGCCCGGACCGTGGCAGGGAGACTGAAGCTTTCTTT
cdr3_aa: CASSPDRGRETEAFF